The source of this TCR beta chain is a study of T cells in Graves' hyperthyroidism and ophthalmopathy (dated by TCRdb to the late 2010s). Study-wide context: Peripheral blood samples were taken at the time of initial diagnosis, prior to any treatment. For training and testing, the roughly 100 patients in the discovery cohort were randomly divided in a 7:3 ratio. The paper describes TCR Vbeta CDR3 sequencing of 135 peripheral blood samples, made up of around 41 ophthalmopathy patients, 70 to 75 hyperthyroidism patients and 17 progressor patients. Prospective prediction of ophthalmopathy was tested in an independent validation cohort consisting of 18 to 20 hyperthyroidism patients and around 16 patients who later progressed to ophthalmopathy. Thyroid tissue and blood T-cell repertoires from six or seven Graves' hyperthyroidism patients were also compared in the study. Once sampling was done, hyperthyroidism patients were given methimazole at a starting dose of 30 mg daily, whereas ophthalmopathy patients were given high-dose intravenous methylprednisolone. TCR V-J signatures able to tell the groups apart were searched for in a discovery cohort of some 100 patients, of whom around 42 had Graves' ophthalmopathy and some 60 had stable Graves' hyperthyroidism.

TCR beta CDR3 regions were amplified from RNA transcripts. The TCR CDR3 was subjected to a first round of RT-PCR using the HTBI primer set and the Qiagen OneStep RT-PCR kit. A second multiplex PCR round built the libraries, followed by size selection and purification. Paired-end sequencing of the libraries was performed with 100 bp reads on an Illumina HiSeq2000. On the study's bioinformatics: Raw data were processed with SOAPnuke, discarding reads with adapters, uncalled bases, mean Phred below 15, or no exact constant-primer or identifier match. High-quality paired reads were merged using COPE v1.2.5, and each unique nucleotide sequence was defined as a clonotype. Clonotypes were aligned to IMGT TRBV, TRBD and TRBJ reference segments using MiTCR v1.1. Analysis was restricted to V-J combinations with a frequency above 0.0001, which covered roughly 99% of repertoires. A TCS score was defined as the ratio between F50 (clonal expansion) and ExV (chaos), using BLOSUM62-based TCRdist between CDR3 peptides within each V-J. Welch's t-statistics and random forest reduced around 520 V-J features to about 12, which were used in a naive Bayes classifier (R e1071). The public sequencing data were trimmed at Q25 with fastp and processed into clonotypes with MiXCR by TCRdb, which kept only in-frame beta chains. Identical CDR3 protein sequences are pooled into one entry, listed with their most common genes and DNA. These V and J calls are TCRdb output, not the study's own analysis. The sample includes roughly 630,000 distinct CDR3 sequences, with 15% to 19% observed a single time. The biggest ten clones account for about 7% of the sample.

The paper's findings and limits, for the study overall: Sample size was not statistically predetermined, and blinding of investigators to group allocation was not performed. In cross-validation, a model built on a 13 V-J signature told ophthalmopathy apart from stable hyperthyroidism with less than 90% sensitivity and around 84% specificity, and in testing the same model reached 80%/75%. Most expanded thyroid clonotypes (frequency above 0.001) were also detected in blood, suggesting blood repertoires may reflect thyroid immune responses. In validation, the model predicted progression to ophthalmopathy with approximately 71% sensitivity and less than 75% specificity, a median of 6.5 months before onset.

A patient counted as having stable Graves' hyperthyroidism if no progression to ophthalmopathy occurred over 18 months of follow-up. Hyperthyroidism patients were aged 18 to 65 years and newly diagnosed, with disease duration of less than 2 months. Exclusion was applied to patients with uncontrolled infections, other autoimmune diseases, pregnancy or lactation. Diagnoses relied on clinical symptoms, serum thyroxine and TRAb, thyroid ultrasound and orbital computed tomography. Ficoll-Paque density gradient centrifugation was used to isolate PBMCs from about 9.4 ml of fresh peripheral blood. Trizol reagent was used to extract total RNA, and RNA quality was then checked on an Agilent 2100 Bioanalyzer. Points on this clonotype: Its specific antigen is unknown. No base qualities exist here, and no much larger clone lies one base off it.

The germline V gene provides CDR1 SNHLY and CDR2 FYNNEI. CDR3 length: 14 amino acids, cysteine to phenylalanine. Kept here is only the CDR3 DNA, which spans 42 bases and is read in frame from base 1. V gives up 5 bases and J gives up 2 bases, and the segment between their germline ends measures 13 bases. Sequencing was performed on blood. The chain employs TRBV2 and TRBJ2-7, with the D gene uncertain. The clonotype was recovered from a woman in her twenties or thirties with Graves' hyperthyroidism. The CDR3 is CASSRTYTAYEQYF. At the DNA level, the sequence is TGTGCCAGCAGTCGTACATATACAGCCTACGAGCAGTACTTC.